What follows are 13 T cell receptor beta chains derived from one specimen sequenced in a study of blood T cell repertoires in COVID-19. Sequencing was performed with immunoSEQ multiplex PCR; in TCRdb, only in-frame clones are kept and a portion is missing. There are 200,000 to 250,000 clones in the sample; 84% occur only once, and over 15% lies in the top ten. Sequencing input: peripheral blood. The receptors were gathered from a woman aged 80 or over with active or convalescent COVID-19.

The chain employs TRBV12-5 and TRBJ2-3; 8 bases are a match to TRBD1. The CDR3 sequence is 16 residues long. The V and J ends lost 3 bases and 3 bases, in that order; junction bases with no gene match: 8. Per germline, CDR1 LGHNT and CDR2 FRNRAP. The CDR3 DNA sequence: TGTGCTAGTGGTTTCCCCCGTGGACAGGGTACAGATACGCAGTATTTT. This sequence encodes CASGFPRGQGTDTQYF. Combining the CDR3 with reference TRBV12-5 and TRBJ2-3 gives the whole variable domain DARVTQTPRHKVTEMGQEVTMRCQPILGHNTVFWYRQTMMQGLELLAYFRNRAPLDDSGMPKDRFSAEMPDATLATLKIQPSEPRDSAVYFCASGFPRGQGTDTQYFGPGTRLTVL.

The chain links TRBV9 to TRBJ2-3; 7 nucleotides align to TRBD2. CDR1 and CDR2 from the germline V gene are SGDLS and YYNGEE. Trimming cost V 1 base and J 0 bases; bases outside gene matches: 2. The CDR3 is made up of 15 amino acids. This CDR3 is CASSVLAVSTDTQYF. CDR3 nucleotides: TGTGCCAGCAGCGTACTAGCGGTCAGCACAGATACGCAGTATTTT.

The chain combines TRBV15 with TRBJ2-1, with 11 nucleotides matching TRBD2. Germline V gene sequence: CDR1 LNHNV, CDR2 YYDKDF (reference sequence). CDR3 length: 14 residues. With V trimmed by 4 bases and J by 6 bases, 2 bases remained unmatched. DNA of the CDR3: TGTGCCACCAGCAATAGCGGGGGGGCCAATGAGCAGTTCTTC. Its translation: CATSNSGGANEQFF.

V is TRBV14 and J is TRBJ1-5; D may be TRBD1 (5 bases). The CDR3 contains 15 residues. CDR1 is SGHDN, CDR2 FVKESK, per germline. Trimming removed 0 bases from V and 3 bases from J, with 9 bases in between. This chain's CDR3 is CASSQDAGVNQPQHF. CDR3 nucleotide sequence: TGTGCCAGCAGCCAAGACGCGGGGGTCAATCAGCCCCAGCATTTT.

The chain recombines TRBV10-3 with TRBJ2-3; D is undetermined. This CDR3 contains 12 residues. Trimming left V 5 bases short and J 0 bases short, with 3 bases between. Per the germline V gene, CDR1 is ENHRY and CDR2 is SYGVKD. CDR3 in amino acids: CAISPSTDTQYF. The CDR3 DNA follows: TGTGCCATCAGTCCTAGCACAGATACGCAGTATTTT.

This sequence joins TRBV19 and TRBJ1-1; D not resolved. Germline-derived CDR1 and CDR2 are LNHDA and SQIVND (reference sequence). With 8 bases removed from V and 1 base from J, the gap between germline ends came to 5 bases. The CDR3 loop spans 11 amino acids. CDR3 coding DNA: TGTGCCAGTTGCAGGAACACTGAAGCTTTCTTT. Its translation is CASCRNTEAFF.

The CDR3 sequence is CASSPAPSELYEQYF. In DNA, the CDR3 is TGTGCCAGCTCACCCGCCCCTAGCGAACTATACGAGCAGTACTTC. The chain carries TRBV18 and TRBJ2-7; D is possibly TRBD2 (6 bases). The germline V and J ends were trimmed by 3 bases and 4 bases, with 16 bases remaining between them. Germline V CDR1 and CDR2: KGHSH, LQKENI. This CDR3 has 15 residues. The full variable domain, with the rest looked up from reference TRBV18 and TRBJ2-7, is NAGVMQNPRHLVRRRGQEARLRCSPMKGHSHVYWYRQLPEEGLKFMVYLQKENIIDESGMPKERFSAEFPKEGPSILRIQQVVRGDSAAYFCASSPAPSELYEQYFGPGTRLTVT.

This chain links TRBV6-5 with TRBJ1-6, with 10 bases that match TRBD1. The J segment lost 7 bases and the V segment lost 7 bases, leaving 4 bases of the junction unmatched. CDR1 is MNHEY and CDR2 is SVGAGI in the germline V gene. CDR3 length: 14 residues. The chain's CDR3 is CASNRGQGNSPLHF. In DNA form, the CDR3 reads TGTGCCAGCAATAGGGGACAGGGGAATTCACCCCTCCACTTT.

For the CDR3, the DNA is TGTGCCAGCTCACCCACGGCTTCGGGGGTCGGACAGCCCCAGCATTTT. This sequence encodes CASSPTASGVGQPQHF. The V gene is TRBV18, the J gene TRBJ1-5, with D perhaps TRBD1 (5 bases). This CDR3 spans 16 amino acids. V gave up 3 bases and J gave up 7 bases, with 19 bases separating them. Germline V lookup: CDR1 KGHSH, CDR2 LQKENI.

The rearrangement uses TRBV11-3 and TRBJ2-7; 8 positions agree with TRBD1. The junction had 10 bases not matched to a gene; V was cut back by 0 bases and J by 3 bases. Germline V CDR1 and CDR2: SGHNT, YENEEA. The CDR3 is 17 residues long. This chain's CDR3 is CASSLDRWDRSDYEQYF. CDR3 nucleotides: TGTGCCAGCAGCTTAGATCGTTGGGACAGGAGCGACTACGAGCAGTACTTC.

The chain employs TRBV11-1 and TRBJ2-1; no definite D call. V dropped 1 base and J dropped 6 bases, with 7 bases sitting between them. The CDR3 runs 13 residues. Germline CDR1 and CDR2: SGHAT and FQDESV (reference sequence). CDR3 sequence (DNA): TGTGCCAGCAGCTTAGGCGGTCGCAATGAGCAGTTCTTC. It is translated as CASSLGGRNEQFF.

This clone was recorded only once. CDR3 protein: CASSPYGGNTDTQYF. The DNA for the CDR3 is TGCGCCAGCAGCCCCTACGGCGGGAACACAGATACGCAGTATTTT. This sequence joins TRBV5-1 and TRBJ2-3; tentative D call: TRBD2 (6 bases). CDR1 is SGHRS and CDR2 is YFSETQ in the germline V gene. The CDR3 runs 15 residues. V lost 4 bases and J 2 bases, leaving 14 bases between the germline ends.

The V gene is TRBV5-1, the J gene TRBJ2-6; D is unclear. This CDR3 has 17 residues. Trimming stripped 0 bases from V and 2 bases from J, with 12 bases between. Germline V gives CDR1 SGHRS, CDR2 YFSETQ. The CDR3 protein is CASSLVGFSAGANVLTF. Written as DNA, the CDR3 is TGCGCCAGCAGCTTGGTGGGCTTCTCGGCTGGGGCCAACGTCCTGACTTTC.